The 17 T cell receptor beta chains in this list originate from one sample, sequenced in a study of blood T cell repertoires in COVID-19 (dated by TCRdb to 2019 to 2021). Preparation of the library involved the immunoSEQ multiplex PCR assay. TCRdb retrieved this table from immuneACCESS and kept in-frame rearrangements only. Not all clones are present; in checked studies, unresolved V genes account for under half, and no reason is known for the remainder. The sample yields under 250,000 clones; 70% to 90% were counted once. Under 8% of the sample rests with the top ten. Sequencing was performed on peripheral blood. These TCRs come from a woman in her 30s with COVID-19, enrolled during active disease.

The CDR3 loop is CASSIGGGKSYEQYF. The CDR3, as DNA: TGTGCCAGTAGTATAGGAGGGGGCAAGTCCTACGAGCAGTACTTC. The chain couples TRBV19 to TRBJ2-7; 7 bases are shared with TRBD1. The trim removed 1 base at V and 1 base at J, leaving 4 bases unmatched. The CDR3 has 15 residues. Germline V gene sequence: CDR1 LNHDA, CDR2 SQIVND (reference sequence).

The chain has TRBV5-6 and TRBJ1-3, with D hard to call. The V and J ends lost 0 bases and 12 bases respectively, with 16 bases between them. CDR3 length: 14 residues. CDR1 is SGHDT, CDR2 YYEEEE, per germline. The CDR3 DNA follows: TGTGCCAGCAGCTTGGCCAGGTGGAATGGAATCATATATTTT. Translated, it gives CASSLARWNGIIYF.

This clone was detected only once. The V and J genes are TRBV4-2 and TRBJ2-1, with D possibly TRBD2 on 6 matching bases. Trimming shortened V by 0 bases and J by 3 bases, and 12 bases separated the two germline ends. From germline, CDR1 is LGHNA and CDR2 YNFKEQ. This CDR3 is built from 16 residues. This CDR3 is CASSQDPTGVYNEQFF. In nucleotides, the CDR3 is TGTGCCAGCAGCCAAGATCCCACGGGGGTCTACAATGAGCAGTTCTTC.

This chain joins TRBV11-2 and TRBJ2-7, with D possibly being TRBD1 (5 bases). V lost 5 bases, J lost 0 bases, and 23 bases lay in between. Per germline, CDR1 SGHAT and CDR2 FQNNGV. The CDR3 covers 18 residues. The CDR3 DNA sequence: TGTGCCAGCAGCCCTCCCACGACAGCACTAAGGAGCTCCTACGAGCAGTACTTC. Its protein is CASSPPTTALRSSYEQYF.

The chain couples TRBV28 to TRBJ1-1; no clear D. The length of the CDR3 is 18 residues. Germline CDR1 reads MDHEN; CDR2 reads SYDVKM. Trimming shortened V by 1 base and J by 6 bases, and 24 bases separated the two germline ends. In nucleotides, the CDR3 is TGTGCCAGCAGTTTATCAGCCCGGTTGGAAACGGAGCCTCCTGAAGCTTTCTTT. Protein product: CASSLSARLETEPPEAFF.

The chain has TRBV5-1 and TRBJ1-4; 11 bases are a match to TRBD1. After removal of 4 bases from V and 2 bases from J, the junction contained 4 bases not matched to a gene. Per the germline V gene, CDR1 is SGHRS and CDR2 is YFSETQ. The CDR3 spans 16 residues. CDR3 sequence (DNA): TGCGCCAGCAGCAGGGGACAGGGGGGGACTAATGAAAAACTGTTTTTT. This encodes CASSRGQGGTNEKLFF.

The gene calls are TRBV29-1 and TRBJ2-3; TRBD2 matches 8 bases. After removal of 6 bases from V and 7 bases from J, the junction contained 12 bases not matched to a gene. The CDR3 consists of 14 residues. Germline V gene sequence: CDR1 SQVTM, CDR2 ANQGSEA. The CDR3: CSVPAGDSFYTQYF. CDR3 in DNA: TGCAGCGTCCCAGCGGGAGACAGCTTTTATACGCAGTATTTT.

The chain uses TRBV15 and TRBJ1-5; TRBD1 is a possible D gene (6 bases). Germline V gene lookup returns CDR1 LNHNV and CDR2 YYDKDF (reference sequence). V lost 0 bases and J lost 4, with 10 bases in between. The CDR3 sequence is 15 residues long. The CDR3 region is CATSREQGGNQPQHF. In DNA, the CDR3 is TGTGCCACCAGCAGAGAACAGGGAGGGAATCAGCCCCAGCATTTT.

This chain joins TRBV5-6 and TRBJ2-5, with 9 nucleotides matching TRBD1. The germline gives CDR1 SGHDT, CDR2 YYEEEE. With 0 bases clipped from V and 5 bases from J, the junction kept 5 bases outside the gene matches. The CDR3 is 15 residues long. In DNA, the CDR3 is TGTGCCAGCAGCTTGGTAACAGGGGGCGGGGAGACCCAGTACTTC. It specifies CASSLVTGGGETQYF.

V usage is TRBV15 and J usage is TRBJ1-4, with 9 bases that match TRBD1. The germline CDR1 and CDR2 sequences are LNHNV and YYDKDF (reference sequence). With 3 bases clipped from V and 5 bases from J, the junction kept 1 base outside the gene matches. The CDR3 has 14 residues. The CDR3 region has the DNA TGTGCCACCAGCAGGGGACAGGGAAATGAAAAACTGTTTTTT. Its translation: CATSRGQGNEKLFF. The variable domain in full, with the rest retrieved from reference TRBV15 and TRBJ1-4, is DAMVIQNPRYQVTQFGKPVTLSCSQTLNHNVMYWYQQKSSQAPKLLFHYYDKDFNNEADTPDNFQSRRPNTSFCFLDIRSPGLGDTAMYLCATSRGQGNEKLFFGSGTQLSVL.

The genes are TRBV3-1 (or the pseudogene TRBV3-2) and TRBJ2-2; 10 nucleotides agree with TRBD1. The CDR3 length is 15 residues. The germline V gene has CDR1 LGHDT and CDR2 YNNKEL (reference sequence). The J segment lost 6 bases and the V segment lost 2 bases, leaving 3 bases of the junction unmatched. DNA for the CDR3: TGTGCCAGCAGCCAACTGGGACAGGGGCCCGGGGAGCTGTTTTTT. Its protein product is CASSQLGQGPGELFF.

CDR3 bases: TGTGCCAGCATTCCCCCAGGGGGGTTAACAGATACGCAGTATTTT. Translation: CASIPPGGLTDTQYF. The genes are TRBV27 and TRBJ2-3, with D possibly TRBD1 on 7 matching bases. The CDR3 is 15 residues long. The germline V gene encodes CDR1 MNHEY and CDR2 SMNVEV (reference sequence). V lost 7 bases to trimming and J lost 3 bases, with 17 bases between them.

This clone was seen once. The V call is TRBV3-1 (or the pseudogene TRBV3-2), the J call TRBJ2-5, with a tentative D call TRBD1 (6 bases). Germline lookup yields CDR1 LGHDT and CDR2 YNNKEL (reference sequence). The CDR3 sequence is 16 residues long. Trimming cost V 0 bases and J 5 bases, with 16 bases left between them. The CDR3, as DNA: TGTGCCAGCAGCCAAGAGGAACAGGGTAGGGGCGAGACCCAGTACTTC. Residues: CASSQEEQGRGETQYF.

The rearrangement links TRBV19 to TRBJ2-1; 8 positions agree with TRBD1. The germline CDR1 and CDR2 sequences are LNHDA and SQIVND (reference sequence). With V trimmed by 5 bases and J by 3 bases, 9 bases remained unmatched. There are 16 residues in the CDR3. The CDR3 is CASSRTGGRVYNEQFF. The CDR3 DNA sequence: TGTGCCAGTAGTCGTACAGGGGGACGTGTCTACAATGAGCAGTTCTTC.

The J gene is TRBJ2-5, the V gene TRBV4-1; D possibly corresponds to TRBD1 (5 bases). Trimming left V 4 bases short and J 1 base short, with 7 bases between. Per germline, CDR1 MGHRA and CDR2 YSYEKL. The CDR3 is 13 residues long. CDR3 sequence reads: CASSRGVQETQYF. For the CDR3, the DNA is TGCGCCAGCAGCCGGGGCGTCCAAGAGACCCAGTACTTC.

The gene calls are TRBV11-3 and TRBJ2-2; 7 bases match TRBD2. Looked up from germline, CDR1 is SGHNT and CDR2 is YENEEA. Germline trimming cut 5 bases from V and 4 bases from J; bases unmatched to any gene: 16. This CDR3 has 18 residues. DNA of the CDR3: TGTGCCAGCAGCGCCCGGGACTACGCCAGCAGTATCACCGGGGAGCTGTTTTTT. Its protein product is CASSARDYASSITGELFF.

The chain has TRBV19 and TRBJ1-1, with D perhaps TRBD1 (6 bases). Germline assignment: CDR1 LNHDA and CDR2 SQIVND (reference sequence). V lost 6 bases, J lost 1 base, and 9 bases lay in between. The CDR3 length is 13 residues. The DNA of the CDR3 is TGTGCCAGTAGCCAGGGGCCGAACACTGAAGCTTTCTTT. This codes for CASSQGPNTEAFF.